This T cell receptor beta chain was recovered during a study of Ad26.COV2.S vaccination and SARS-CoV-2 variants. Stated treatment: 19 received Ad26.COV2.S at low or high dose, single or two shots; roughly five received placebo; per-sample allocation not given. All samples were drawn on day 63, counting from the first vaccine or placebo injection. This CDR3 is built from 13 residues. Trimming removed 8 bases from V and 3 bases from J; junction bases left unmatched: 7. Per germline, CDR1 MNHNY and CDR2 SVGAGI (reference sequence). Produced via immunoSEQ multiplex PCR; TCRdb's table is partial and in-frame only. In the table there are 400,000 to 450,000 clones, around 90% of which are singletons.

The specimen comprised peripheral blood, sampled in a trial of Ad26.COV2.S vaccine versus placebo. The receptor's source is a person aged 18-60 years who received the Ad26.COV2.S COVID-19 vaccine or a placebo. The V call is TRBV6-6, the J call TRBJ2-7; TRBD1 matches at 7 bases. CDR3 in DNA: TGTGCCAGCGGAGACAGGGTGGACTACGAGCAGTACTTC. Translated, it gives CASGDRVDYEQYF.